Shown below are 29 T cell receptor beta chains from a single sample sequenced in a study of beta chain features in type 1 diabetes. Isolated RNA was reverse transcribed in full, so expressed TCRB transcripts were sequenced. Data came from immunoSEQ multiplex PCR; TCRdb stores just in-frame clones and leaves some out. Of roughly 450,000 clones in the sample, approximately 15% were seen once. The sequencing sample was made of naive CD4+ T cells from blood. The receptors stem from a man in his thirties or forties in good health.

The chain carries TRBV9 and TRBJ2-1, with unresolved D. The V and J ends lost 0 bases and 8 bases respectively, with 15 bases between them. This CDR3 contains 15 residues. Germline CDR1 SGDLS, CDR2 YYNGEE. The CDR3 loop is CASSVDMGSVDEQFF. The CDR3 bases are TGTGCCAGCAGCGTAGACATGGGTTCTGTGGATGAGCAGTTCTTC.

The J gene is TRBJ1-1, the V gene TRBV19, with no clear D. Trimming cost V 3 bases and J 0 bases, with 8 bases left between them. Per the germline V gene, CDR1 is LNHDA and CDR2 is SQIVND (reference sequence). This CDR3 spans 14 amino acids. The CDR3 bases are TGTGCCAGTAGTATTGTCGGAATGAACACTGAAGCTTTCTTT. Translated, it gives CASSIVGMNTEAFF.

This clone was seen a handful of times. The CDR3 region is CASSLLGRGELFF. Written as DNA, the CDR3 is TGTGCCAGCAGTTTATTGGGCAGAGGGGAGCTGTTTTTT. V usage is TRBV27 and J usage is TRBJ2-2; D call uncertain. From germline, CDR1 is MNHEY and CDR2 SMNVEV (reference sequence). This CDR3 has 13 amino acids. Trimming stripped 1 base from V and 8 bases from J, with 8 bases between.

This clone was found a few times. This chain joins TRBV5-1 and TRBJ2-3; D is possibly TRBD1 (6 bases). Looked up from germline, CDR1 is SGHRS and CDR2 is YFSETQ. The CDR3 spans 14 residues. The germline V and J ends were trimmed by 4 bases and 3 bases, with 12 bases remaining between them. In nucleotides, the CDR3 is TGCGCCAGCAGCATGAGCACAGGGACAGATACGCAGTATTTT. This gives the protein CASSMSTGTDTQYF.

In its sample, this clone was seen once. The chain recombines TRBV4-3 with TRBJ2-3; a weak D match, TRBD2 (6 bases). V was cut by 4 bases and J by 5 bases, with 13 bases left in between. This CDR3 has 14 residues. Germline V gene data show CDR1 as LGHNA and CDR2 as YSLEER. The CDR3 sequence is CASSLGTGGDTQYF. The CDR3 DNA sequence: TGCGCCAGCAGCCTCGGGACTGGAGGAGATACGCAGTATTTT.

The CDR3 DNA reads as TGTGCCACCCGAGGAGTTTACAATGAGCAGTTCTTC. Translated, it gives CATRGVYNEQFF. This chain joins TRBV19 and TRBJ2-1; unclear D gene. With 10 bases removed from V and 4 bases from J, the gap between germline ends came to 11 bases. Germline V gene sequence: CDR1 LNHDA, CDR2 SQIVND (reference sequence). This CDR3 has 12 amino acids.

In this sample, this clone turned up once. This rearrangement joins TRBV11-2 to TRBJ1-2; D gene ambiguous. V lost 5 bases and J 3 bases, leaving 19 bases between the germline ends. The length of the CDR3 is 16 residues. Germline V gene data show CDR1 as SGHAT and CDR2 as FQNNGV. CDR3 DNA sequence: TGTGCCAGCAGCCCAACCGTGAGGGAAGCTTACTATGGCTACACCTTC. Translating it yields CASSPTVREAYYGYTF.

The V call is TRBV29-1, the J call TRBJ1-1, with no clear D. The CDR3 sequence is 13 residues long. V lost 3 bases and J lost 1, with 9 bases in between. Germline V gene lookup returns CDR1 SQVTM and CDR2 ANQGSEA. The chain's CDR3 is CSVERGKNTEAFF. The CDR3 bases are TGCAGCGTTGAGCGGGGAAAGAACACTGAAGCTTTCTTT.

The CDR3 spells CASSLVGRVENFYEQYV. CDR3 DNA sequence: TGTGCCAGCAGCTTGGTTGGGCGGGTCGAAAACTTTTACGAGCAGTACGTC. This chain joins TRBV5-7 and TRBJ2-7, with a tentative D call TRBD2 (5 bases). TRBV5-7 is assigned to the ORF class and has an uncertain function. The CDR3 loop spans 17 amino acids. V gave up 0 bases and J gave up 4 bases, with 20 bases separating them.

The chain employs TRBV4-1 and TRBJ1-5; no definite D call. Trimming shortened V by 2 bases and J by 1 base, and 6 bases separated the two germline ends. The CDR3 has 14 amino acids. The germline V gene has CDR1 MGHRA and CDR2 YSYEKL. CDR3 in DNA: TGCGCCAGCAGCCAACAATCGAGCAATCAGCCCCAGCATTTT. It is translated as CASSQQSSNQPQHF.

V usage is TRBV27 and J usage is TRBJ2-1, with D possibly being TRBD1 (6 bases). V dropped 6 bases and J dropped 9 bases, with 18 bases sitting between them. Germline assignment: CDR1 MNHEY and CDR2 SMNVEV (reference sequence). This CDR3 has 14 residues. CDR3 residues: CASSQTQGDPEQFF. The CDR3 nucleotides are TGTGCCAGCAGCCAAACACAGGGTGATCCTGAGCAGTTCTTC.

J is TRBJ1-2 and V is TRBV30; no clear D. The germline V and J ends were trimmed by 1 base and 7 bases, with 13 bases remaining between them. Germline assignment: CDR1 GTSNPN and CDR2 SVGIG (reference sequence). This CDR3 is 13 amino acids long. In DNA form, the CDR3 reads TGTGCCTGGAGTGAGGATTACTCCACTGGCTACACCTTC. Its translation is CAWSEDYSTGYTF.

This sequence joins TRBV6-5 and TRBJ2-3; D not certain. The CDR3 spans 15 residues. V was clipped by 3 bases and J by 7 bases, with 17 bases between them. Germline loops: CDR1 MNHEY, CDR2 SVGAGI. The CDR3 DNA reads TGTGCCAGCAGTTATTTTCCGCCTGGGGAAAATACGCAGTATTTT. As protein: CASSYFPPGENTQYF.

This clone was observed a few times. The rearrangement links TRBV7-6 to TRBJ1-1; perhaps TRBD1 as D (5 bases). Germline V gives CDR1 SGHVS, CDR2 FNYEAQ. V was cut by 5 bases and J by 2 bases, with 15 bases left in between. CDR3 length: 15 amino acids. CDR3 loop: CASSQLRGTNTEAFF. Written as DNA, the CDR3 is TGTGCCAGCAGCCAATTGCGAGGGACTAACACTGAAGCTTTCTTT. The whole variable domain, remainder taken from reference TRBV7-6 and TRBJ1-1, is GAGVSQSPRYKVTKRGQDVALRCDPISGHVSLYWYRQALGQGPEFLTYFNYEAQQDKSGLPNDRFSAERPEGSISTLTIQRTEQRDSAMYRCASSQLRGTNTEAFFGQGTRLTVV.

This clone has a handful of counts. The chain links TRBV25-1 to TRBJ2-3; the D gene could be TRBD1 or TRBD2 (5 bases each). Trimming removed 8 bases from V and 1 base from J, with 10 bases in between. The germline CDR1 and CDR2 sequences are MGHDK and SYGVNS. This CDR3 has 13 residues. CDR3 residues: CASEGWGTDTQYF. The DNA for the CDR3 is TGTGCCAGCGAGGGGTGGGGCACAGATACGCAGTATTTT. Variable domain in full (rest from reference TRBV25-1 and TRBJ2-3): EADIYQTPRYLVIGTGKKITLECSQTMGHDKMYWYQQDPGMELHLIHYSYGVNSTEKGDLSSESTVSRIRTEHFPLTLESARPSHTSQYLCASEGWGTDTQYFGPGTRLTVL.

The chain couples TRBV19 to TRBJ2-3, with TRBD2 as a possible D gene (6 bases). V gave up 1 base and J gave up 3 bases, with 11 bases separating them. This CDR3 region has 15 residues. Germline-derived CDR1 and CDR2 are LNHDA and SQIVND (reference sequence). CDR3 in amino acids: CASSIAGVPTDTQYF. The CDR3 DNA reads TGTGCCAGTAGTATAGCGGGAGTTCCGACAGATACGCAGTATTTT.

The table lists this clone with a few counts. This sequence joins TRBV30 and TRBJ1-5; no reliable D call. Per the germline V gene, CDR1 is GTSNPN and CDR2 is SVGIG (reference sequence). V lost 1 base and J 3 bases, leaving 10 bases between the germline ends. CDR3 length: 14 amino acids. The CDR3 nucleotides read TGTGCCTGGAGTGCAAGACGGGTCAATCAGCCCCAGCATTTT. Amino acids: CAWSARRVNQPQHF.

The gene calls are TRBV4-1 and TRBJ1-2; 8 positions match TRBD1. Trimming removed 4 bases from V and 8 bases from J; junction bases left unmatched: 6. In germline, CDR1 is MGHRA, CDR2 YSYEKL. This CDR3 has 13 residues. The CDR3 DNA is TGCGCCAGCAGCCGCGGGGGACAGGCAGGCTACACCTTC. It is translated as CASSRGGQAGYTF.

This clone was detected only a few times. V usage is TRBV5-4 and J usage is TRBJ2-7, with TRBD1 matching 9 bases. The ends lost 5 bases at V and 2 bases at J; junction bases unmatched: 8. The CDR3 loop spans 15 amino acids. Germline V CDR1 and CDR2: SGHNT, YYREEE (reference sequence). This CDR3 is CASRPTGTGPYEQYF. CDR3 in DNA: TGTGCCAGCAGACCTACCGGGACAGGGCCCTACGAGCAGTACTTC.

V is TRBV10-3 and J is TRBJ2-3; 7 nucleotides line up with TRBD1. The CDR3 runs to 13 residues. In germline, CDR1 is ENHRY, CDR2 SYGVKD. V shed 9 bases and J 0 bases; nucleotides not matched to a gene: 3. The CDR3 protein is CAMKGASTDTQYF. CDR3 in DNA: TGTGCCATGAAGGGGGCGAGCACAGATACGCAGTATTTT.

J is TRBJ2-5 and V is TRBV25-1; D gene unclear. V shed 7 bases and J shed 1 base, with 19 bases lying between them. Germline values: CDR1 MGHDK, CDR2 SYGVNS. The CDR3 has 16 residues. CDR3 nucleotides: TGTGCCAGCACCGCCGGGTTACGCGCTGGCCAAGAGACCCAGTACTTC. Amino acid sequence: CASTAGLRAGQETQYF.

This clone was seen more than once but under ten times. V usage is TRBV9 and J usage is TRBJ1-3; D remains unclear. V dropped 0 bases and J dropped 4 bases, with 2 bases sitting between them. Germline V gene data show CDR1 as SGDLS and CDR2 as YYNGEE. This CDR3 region has 12 residues. In DNA form, the CDR3 reads TGTGCCAGCAGCGTAGAAGGAAACACCATATATTTT. Encoded protein: CASSVEGNTIYF.

This clone was observed a handful of times. This sequence joins TRBV9 and TRBJ1-2, with 7 bases fitting TRBD1. The CDR3 runs to 15 residues. The V segment lost 0 bases and the J segment 5 bases; nucleotides outside the gene matches: 7. Germline values: CDR1 SGDLS, CDR2 YYNGEE. The CDR3 loop reads CASSVAGRGLYGYTF. CDR3 DNA: TGTGCCAGCAGCGTAGCTGGTAGGGGGCTTTATGGCTACACCTTC.

This clone was counted only a few times. The gene calls are TRBV7-9 and TRBJ2-2; 8 bases agree with TRBD2. The CDR3 totals 13 residues. V lost 7 bases and J lost 6; bases outside the gene matches: 4. Germline V gene lookup returns CDR1 SEHNR and CDR2 FQNEAQ (reference sequence). CDR3 nucleotides: TGTGCCAGCAACCCGGGGGGGCCCGGGGAGCTGTTTTTT. It yields the protein CASNPGGPGELFF.

This clone has just a few counts. The CDR3 DNA follows: TGTGCCAGCAGCCAATACAGGGGGCGTGACTATGGCTACACCTTC. Translated, it gives CASSQYRGRDYGYTF. The chain joins TRBV13 to TRBJ1-2; the match to TRBD1 covers 9 bases. The CDR3 has 15 residues. Germline CDR1 is PRHDT and CDR2 is FYEKMQ (reference sequence). Trimming removed 5 bases from V and 3 bases from J; junction bases left unmatched: 7.

This clone appeared a few times. The rearrangement uses TRBV5-1 and TRBJ2-6, with D maybe TRBD1 (6 bases). The CDR3 runs to 16 residues. Germline V gives CDR1 SGHRS, CDR2 YFSETQ. With 3 bases removed from V and 0 bases from J, the gap between germline ends came to 10 bases. CDR3 nucleotides: TGCGCCAGCAGCTGGACAGCTAGCTCTGGGGCCAACGTCCTGACTTTC. Translating gives CASSWTASSGANVLTF.

As regards this clone: One junction end does not reproduce the germline sequence, and a read error may be involved. This sequence joins TRBV18 and TRBJ2-1, with a possible D match to TRBD1 (5 bases). The V gene's germline CDR1 is KGHSH and CDR2 LQKENI. CDR3 size: 13 residues. This chain's CDR3 is CASSIKQDKEQFF. The CDR3 DNA follows: TGTGCCAGCTCAATCAAACAGGACAAAGAGCAGTTCTTC.

The gene calls are TRBV7-9 and TRBJ2-1; 9 bases map to TRBD2. The CDR3 is 15 amino acids. Trimming removed 4 bases from V and 3 bases from J; junction bases left unmatched: 4. Germline CDR1 is SEHNR and CDR2 is FQNEAQ (reference sequence). The chain's CDR3 is CASSSGLASYNEQFF. The DNA for the CDR3 is TGTGCCAGCAGCTCTGGACTAGCGAGCTACAATGAGCAGTTCTTC.

This chain links TRBV6-6 with TRBJ2-2; D unclear. The CDR3 has 15 amino acids. Germline loops: CDR1 MNHNY, CDR2 SVGAGI (reference sequence). V lost 6 bases and J lost 1, with 12 bases in between. CDR3 region: CASSPLGRNTGELFF. In DNA, the CDR3 is TGTGCCAGCAGCCCGTTAGGGCGGAACACCGGGGAGCTGTTTTTT.